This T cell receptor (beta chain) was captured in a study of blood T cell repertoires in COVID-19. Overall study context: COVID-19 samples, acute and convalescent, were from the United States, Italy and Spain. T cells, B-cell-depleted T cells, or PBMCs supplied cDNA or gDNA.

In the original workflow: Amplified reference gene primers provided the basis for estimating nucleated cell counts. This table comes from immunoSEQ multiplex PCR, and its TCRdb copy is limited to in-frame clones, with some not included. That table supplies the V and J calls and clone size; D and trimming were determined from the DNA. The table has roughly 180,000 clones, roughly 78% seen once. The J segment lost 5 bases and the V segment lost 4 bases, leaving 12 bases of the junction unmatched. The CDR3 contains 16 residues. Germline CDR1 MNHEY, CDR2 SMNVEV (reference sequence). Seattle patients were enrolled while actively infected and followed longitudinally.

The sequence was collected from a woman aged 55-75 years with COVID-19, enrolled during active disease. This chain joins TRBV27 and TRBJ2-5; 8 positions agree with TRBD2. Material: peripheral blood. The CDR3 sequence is CASSSPGTRGMETQYF. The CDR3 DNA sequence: TGTGCCAGCAGTTCTCCCGGGACTAGGGGTATGGAGACCCAGTACTTC.